Shown below are 5 T cell receptor beta chains from a single sample sequenced in a study of blood T cell repertoires in COVID-19. Using immunoSEQ multiplex PCR, the repertoire was profiled, and TCRdb retains in-frame clones only, with some absent. The data show under 250,000 clones, around 82% seen once. The sample taken for sequencing was peripheral blood. The source of these receptors is a human donor in a cohort sampled during active COVID-19.

The V and J genes are TRBV28 and TRBJ1-1; 8 bases line up with TRBD1. The CDR3 loop spans 15 amino acids. V shed 4 bases and J 1 base; nucleotides not matched to a gene: 5. Germline V CDR1 and CDR2: MDHEN, SYDVKM. The CDR3 region has the DNA TGTGCCAGCAGTTCACTGACAGGGGCGAACACTGAAGCTTTCTTT. Residues: CASSSLTGANTEAFF.

The V and J genes are TRBV29-1 and TRBJ2-1; 12 bases line up with TRBD2. Germline V gene sequence: CDR1 SQVTM, CDR2 ANQGSEA. The V segment lost 7 bases and the J segment 2 bases; nucleotides outside the gene matches: 9. This CDR3 is 16 amino acids long. CDR3 nucleotide sequence: TGCAGCGCCCCCCGGACTAGCGGGAACACCTACAATGAGCAGTTCTTC. The encoded protein is CSAPRTSGNTYNEQFF.

The V call is TRBV6-5, the J call TRBJ1-2; 9 bases align to TRBD1. The J segment lost 1 base and the V segment lost 7 bases, leaving 7 bases of the junction unmatched. Germline V lookup: CDR1 MNHEY, CDR2 SVGAGI. CDR3 length: 15 amino acids. CDR3 coding DNA: TGTGCCAGCAACGAAAGACAGGGGGTTAACTATGGCTACACCTTC. Translating gives CASNERQGVNYGYTF.

V and J are TRBV5-6 and TRBJ1-2, with TRBD1 as a possible D gene (5 bases). The CDR3 sequence is 14 residues long. V was trimmed by 1 base and J by 3 bases, leaving 10 bases between them. The germline CDR1 and CDR2 sequences are SGHDT and YYEEEE. CDR3 in DNA: TGTGCCAGCAGCTTGTCAGGGATGGACTATGGCTACACCTTC. Its translation is CASSLSGMDYGYTF.

V and J are TRBV4-2 and TRBJ1-1; TRBD1 matches at 7 bases. The CDR3 length is 13 residues. Germline CDR1 and CDR2: LGHNA and YNFKEQ. After removal of 4 bases from V and 7 bases from J, the junction contained 6 bases not matched to a gene. CDR3 DNA sequence: TGTGCCAGCAGCCCCGGGACAGCGGGTGAAGCTTTCTTT. The encoded protein is CASSPGTAGEAFF.